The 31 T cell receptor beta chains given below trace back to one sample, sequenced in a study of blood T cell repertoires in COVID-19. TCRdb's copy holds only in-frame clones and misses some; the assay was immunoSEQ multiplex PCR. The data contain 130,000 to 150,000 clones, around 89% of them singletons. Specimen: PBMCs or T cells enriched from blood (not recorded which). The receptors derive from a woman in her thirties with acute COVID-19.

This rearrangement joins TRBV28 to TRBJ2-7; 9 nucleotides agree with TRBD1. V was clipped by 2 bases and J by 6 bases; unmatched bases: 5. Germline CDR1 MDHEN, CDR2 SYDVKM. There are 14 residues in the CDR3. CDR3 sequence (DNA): TGTGCCAGCAGTTTAGGGACAGGGTTAGGCGAGCAGTACTTC. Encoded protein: CASSLGTGLGEQYF.

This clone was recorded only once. This chain's CDR3 is CASSPPSLLAGAYNEQFF. For the CDR3, the DNA is TGTGCCAGCTCACCACCTTCTCTACTAGCGGGGGCATACAATGAGCAGTTCTTC. The V and J genes are TRBV18 and TRBJ2-1; 11 bases match TRBD2. Germline CDR1 and CDR2: KGHSH and LQKENI. The CDR3 sequence is 18 residues long. V lost 0 bases to trimming and J lost 4 bases; unmatched junction nucleotides: 8.

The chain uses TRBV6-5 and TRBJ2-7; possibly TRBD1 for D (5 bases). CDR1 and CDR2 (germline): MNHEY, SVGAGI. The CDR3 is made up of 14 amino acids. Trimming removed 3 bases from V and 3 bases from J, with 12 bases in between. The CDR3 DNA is TGTGCCAGCAGTTATGGGCAGGGAAGCTACGAGCAGTACTTC. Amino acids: CASSYGQGSYEQYF.

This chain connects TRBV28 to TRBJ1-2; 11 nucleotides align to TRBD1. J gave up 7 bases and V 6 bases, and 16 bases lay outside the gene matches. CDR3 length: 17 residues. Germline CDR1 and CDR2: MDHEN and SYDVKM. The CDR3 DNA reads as TGTGCCAGCAGCAGGACAGGGGGCGTCGTCCTAGTCCGTGGCTACACCTTC. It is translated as CASSRTGGVVLVRGYTF.

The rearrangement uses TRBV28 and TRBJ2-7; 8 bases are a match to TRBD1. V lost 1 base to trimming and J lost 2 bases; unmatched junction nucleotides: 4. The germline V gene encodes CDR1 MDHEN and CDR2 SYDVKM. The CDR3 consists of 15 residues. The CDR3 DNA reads TGTGCCAGCAGTTTATTCACAGGGGGGCCCTACGAGCAGTACTTC. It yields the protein CASSLFTGGPYEQYF.

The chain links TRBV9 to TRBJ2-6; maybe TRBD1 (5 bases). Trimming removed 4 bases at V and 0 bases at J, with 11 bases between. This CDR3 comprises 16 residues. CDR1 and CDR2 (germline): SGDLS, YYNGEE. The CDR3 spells CASSLGHSSGANVLTF. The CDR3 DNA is TGTGCCAGCAGCTTGGGGCACAGCTCTGGGGCCAACGTCCTGACTTTC.

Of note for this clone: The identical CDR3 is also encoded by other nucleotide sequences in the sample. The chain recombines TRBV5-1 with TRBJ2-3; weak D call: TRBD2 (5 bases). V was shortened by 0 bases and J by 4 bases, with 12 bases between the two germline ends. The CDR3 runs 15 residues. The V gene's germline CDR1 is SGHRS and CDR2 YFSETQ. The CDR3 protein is CASSLVSGGSDTQYF. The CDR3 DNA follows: TGCGCCAGCAGCTTGGTGTCGGGCGGGTCAGATACGCAGTATTTT.

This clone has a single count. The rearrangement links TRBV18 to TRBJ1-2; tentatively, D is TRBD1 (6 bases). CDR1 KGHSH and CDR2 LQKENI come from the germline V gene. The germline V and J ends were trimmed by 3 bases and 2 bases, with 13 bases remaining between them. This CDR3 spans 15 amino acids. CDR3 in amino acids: CASSPLRQDNYGYTF. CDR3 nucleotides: TGTGCCAGCTCACCCTTACGACAGGACAACTATGGCTACACCTTC.

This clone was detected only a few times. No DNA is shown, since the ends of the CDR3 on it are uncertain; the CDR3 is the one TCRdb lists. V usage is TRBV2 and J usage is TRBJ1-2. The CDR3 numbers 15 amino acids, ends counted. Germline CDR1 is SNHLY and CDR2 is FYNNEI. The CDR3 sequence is CASILDGGANYGYTF.

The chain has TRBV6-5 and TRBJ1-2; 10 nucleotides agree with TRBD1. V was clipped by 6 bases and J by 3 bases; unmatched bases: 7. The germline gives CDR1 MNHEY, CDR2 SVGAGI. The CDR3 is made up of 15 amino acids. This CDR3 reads CASRAGTGADYGYTF. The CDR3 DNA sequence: TGTGCCAGCAGGGCCGGGACAGGGGCTGACTATGGCTACACCTTC.

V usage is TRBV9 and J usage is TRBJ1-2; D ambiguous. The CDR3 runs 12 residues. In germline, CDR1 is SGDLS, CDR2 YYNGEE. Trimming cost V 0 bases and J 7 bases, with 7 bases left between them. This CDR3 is CASSVAGFGYTF. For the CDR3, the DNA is TGTGCCAGCAGCGTAGCGGGGTTTGGCTACACCTTC.

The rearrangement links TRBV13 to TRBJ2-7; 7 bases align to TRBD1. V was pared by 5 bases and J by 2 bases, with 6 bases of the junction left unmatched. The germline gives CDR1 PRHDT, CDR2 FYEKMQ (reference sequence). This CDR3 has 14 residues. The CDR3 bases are TGTGCCAGCAGCCAGACAGGGAACCCCTACGAGCAGTACTTC. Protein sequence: CASSQTGNPYEQYF.

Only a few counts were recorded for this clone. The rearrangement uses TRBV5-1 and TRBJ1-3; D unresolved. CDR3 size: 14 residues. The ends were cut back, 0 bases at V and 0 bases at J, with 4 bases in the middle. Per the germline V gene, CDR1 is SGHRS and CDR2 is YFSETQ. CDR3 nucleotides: TGCGCCAGCAGCTTGGACAGCTCTGGAAACACCATATATTTT. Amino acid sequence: CASSLDSSGNTIYF.

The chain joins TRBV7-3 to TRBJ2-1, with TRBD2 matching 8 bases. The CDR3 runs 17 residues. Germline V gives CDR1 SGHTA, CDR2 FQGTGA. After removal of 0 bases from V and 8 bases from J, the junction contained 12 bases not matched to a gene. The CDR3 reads CASSLTVREGLRDEQFF. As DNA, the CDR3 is TGTGCCAGCAGCTTAACGGTTCGGGAGGGCCTTCGCGATGAGCAGTTCTTC.

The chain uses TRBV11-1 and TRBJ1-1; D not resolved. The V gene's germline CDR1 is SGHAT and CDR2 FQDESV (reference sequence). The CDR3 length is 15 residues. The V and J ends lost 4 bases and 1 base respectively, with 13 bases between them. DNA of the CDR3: TGTGCCAGCAGCTCCCCGCAAGAGGGGAACACTGAAGCTTTCTTT. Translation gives CASSSPQEGNTEAFF.

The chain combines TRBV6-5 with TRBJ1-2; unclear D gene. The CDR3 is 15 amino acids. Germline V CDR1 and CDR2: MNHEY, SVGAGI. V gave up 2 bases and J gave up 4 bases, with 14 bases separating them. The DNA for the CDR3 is TGTGCCAGCAGTTACCTGGGAGGGAAGGGCTATGGCTACACCTTC. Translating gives CASSYLGGKGYGYTF.

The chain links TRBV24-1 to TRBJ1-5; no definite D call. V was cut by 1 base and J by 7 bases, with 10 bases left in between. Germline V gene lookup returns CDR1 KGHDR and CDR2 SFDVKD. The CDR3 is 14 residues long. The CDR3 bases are TGTGCCACCAGTGATTTTACAGTTACACAGCCCCAGCATTTT. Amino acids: CATSDFTVTQPQHF.

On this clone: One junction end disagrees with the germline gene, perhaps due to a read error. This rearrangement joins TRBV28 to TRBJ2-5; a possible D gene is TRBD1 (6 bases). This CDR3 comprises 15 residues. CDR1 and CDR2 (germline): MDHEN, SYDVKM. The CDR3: CASSLGGVSQKTQYF. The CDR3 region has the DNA TGTGCCAGCAGTTTAGGGGGCGTTTCCCAAAAGACCCAGTACTTC. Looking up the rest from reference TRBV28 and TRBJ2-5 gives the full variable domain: DVKVTQSSRYLVKRTGEKVFLECVQDMDHENMFWYRQDPGLGLRLIYFSYDVKMKEKGDIPEGYSVSREKKERFSLILESASTNQTSMYLCASSLGGVSQKTQYFGPGTRLLVL.

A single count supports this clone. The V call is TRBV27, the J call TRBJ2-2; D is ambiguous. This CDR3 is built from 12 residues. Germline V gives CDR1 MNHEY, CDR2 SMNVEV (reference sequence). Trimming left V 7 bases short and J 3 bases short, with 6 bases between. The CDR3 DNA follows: TGTGCCAGCACCGTATACACCGGGGAGCTGTTTTTT. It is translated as CASTVYTGELFF.

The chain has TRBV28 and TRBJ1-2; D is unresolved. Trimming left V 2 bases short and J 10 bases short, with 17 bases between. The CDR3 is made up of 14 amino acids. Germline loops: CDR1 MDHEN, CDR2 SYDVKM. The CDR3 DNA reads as TGTGCCAGCAGTTTAGACCATTCCCGGGTGGACTACACCTTC. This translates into CASSLDHSRVDYTF.

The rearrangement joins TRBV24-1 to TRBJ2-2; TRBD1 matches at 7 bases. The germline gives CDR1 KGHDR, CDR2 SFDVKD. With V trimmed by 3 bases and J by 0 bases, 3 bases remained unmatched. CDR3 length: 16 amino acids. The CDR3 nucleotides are TGTGCCACCAGTGATGACAGGGCCGCGAACACCGGGGAGCTGTTTTTT. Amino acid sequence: CATSDDRAANTGELFF.

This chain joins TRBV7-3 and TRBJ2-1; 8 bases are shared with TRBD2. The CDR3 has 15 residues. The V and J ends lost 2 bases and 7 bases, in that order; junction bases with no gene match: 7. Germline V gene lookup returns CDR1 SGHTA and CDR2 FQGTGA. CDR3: CASSLGGLAGNEQFF. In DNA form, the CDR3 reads TGTGCCAGCAGCTTAGGAGGACTAGCAGGAAATGAGCAGTTCTTC.

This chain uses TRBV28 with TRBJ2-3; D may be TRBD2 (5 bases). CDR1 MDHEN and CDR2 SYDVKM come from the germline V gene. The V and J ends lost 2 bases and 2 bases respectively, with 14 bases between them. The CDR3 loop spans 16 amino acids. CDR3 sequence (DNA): TGTGCCAGCAGTTTAGCGAGGGCGGGTAACACAGATACGCAGTATTTT. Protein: CASSLARAGNTDTQYF.

The CDR3 DNA reads as TGTGCCAGCAGCCCCAGGGGGCTCCAGGGGGAGACCCAGTACTTC. As protein: CASSPRGLQGETQYF. This chain connects TRBV7-3 to TRBJ2-5; 8 bases align to TRBD1. The CDR3 runs to 15 residues. Germline V gene lookup returns CDR1 SGHTA and CDR2 FQGTGA. The J segment lost 5 bases and the V segment lost 5 bases, leaving 10 bases of the junction unmatched.

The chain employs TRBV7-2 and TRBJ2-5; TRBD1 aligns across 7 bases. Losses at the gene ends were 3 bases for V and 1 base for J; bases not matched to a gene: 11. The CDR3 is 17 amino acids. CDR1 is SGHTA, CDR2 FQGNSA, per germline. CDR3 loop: CASSLARDRNLQETQYF. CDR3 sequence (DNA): TGTGCCAGCAGCTTGGCCCGGGACAGAAATCTCCAAGAGACCCAGTACTTC. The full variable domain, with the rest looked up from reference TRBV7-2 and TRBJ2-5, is GAGVSQSPSNKVTEKGKDVELRCDPISGHTALYWYRQSLGQGLEFLIYFQGNSAPDKSGLPSDRFSAERTGGSVSTLTIQRTQQEDSAVYLCASSLARDRNLQETQYFGPGTRLLVL.

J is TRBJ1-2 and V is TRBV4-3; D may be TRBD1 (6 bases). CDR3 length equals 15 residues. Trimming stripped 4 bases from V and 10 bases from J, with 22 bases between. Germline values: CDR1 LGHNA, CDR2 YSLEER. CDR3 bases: TGCGCCAGCAGCCCAGCGGGGGGGGGCAGGGTATCCTACACCTTC. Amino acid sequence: CASSPAGGGRVSYTF.

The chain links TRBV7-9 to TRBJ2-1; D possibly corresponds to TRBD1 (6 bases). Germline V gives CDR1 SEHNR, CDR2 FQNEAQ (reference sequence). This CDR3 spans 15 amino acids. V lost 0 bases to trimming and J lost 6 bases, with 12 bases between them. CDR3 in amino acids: CASSLAGGSFNEQFF. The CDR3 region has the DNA TGTGCCAGCAGCTTAGCAGGGGGAAGTTTCAATGAGCAGTTCTTC.

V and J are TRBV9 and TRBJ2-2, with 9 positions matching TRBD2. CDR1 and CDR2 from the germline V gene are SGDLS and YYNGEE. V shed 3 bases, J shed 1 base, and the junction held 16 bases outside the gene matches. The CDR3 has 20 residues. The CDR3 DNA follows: TGTGCCAGCAGCGCTGTGGGCTGGCGGGAGGGCAGCCGGAACACCGGGGAGCTGTTTTTT. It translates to CASSAVGWREGSRNTGELFF.

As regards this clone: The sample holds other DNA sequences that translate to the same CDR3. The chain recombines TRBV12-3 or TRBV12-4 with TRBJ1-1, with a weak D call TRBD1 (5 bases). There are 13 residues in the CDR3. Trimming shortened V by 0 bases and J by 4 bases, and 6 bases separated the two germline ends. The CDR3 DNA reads TGTGCCAGCAGTTTAGCTCAGGGCACTGAAGCTTTCTTT. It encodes CASSLAQGTEAFF.

The CDR3 loop reads CASDRGGYSMAQFF. CDR3 nucleotides: TGTGCCAGCGATCGGGGGGGGTACTCTATGGCGCAGTTCTTC. The chain carries TRBV2 and TRBJ2-1; 8 positions agree with TRBD2. This CDR3 is 14 amino acids long. Looked up from germline, CDR1 is SNHLY and CDR2 is FYNNEI. Trimming removed 8 bases from V and 12 bases from J; junction bases left unmatched: 15. Full variable domain (remainder filled in from reference TRBV2 and TRBJ2-1): EPEVTQTPSHQVTQMGQEVILRCVPISNHLYFYWYRQILGQKVEFLVSFYNNEISEKSEIFDDQFSVERPDGSNFTLKIRSTKLEDSAMYFCASDRGGYSMAQFFGPGTRLTVL.

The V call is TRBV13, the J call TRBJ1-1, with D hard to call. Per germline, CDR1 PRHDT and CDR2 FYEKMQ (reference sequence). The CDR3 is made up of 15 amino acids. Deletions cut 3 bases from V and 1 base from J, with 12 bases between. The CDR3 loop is CASSFLVAENTEAFF. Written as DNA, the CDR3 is TGTGCCAGCAGCTTCCTGGTTGCGGAGAACACTGAAGCTTTCTTT.